Below, 17 T cell receptor beta chains from the same sample are listed, as sequenced in a study of CD8 T cells in ankylosing spondylitis (TCRdb year 2017). Libraries were prepared through 5' RACE. The instrument given in TCRdb is Illumina HiSeq 2500. TCRdb applied fastp at Q25 and MiXCR to the public reads, then kept only in-frame beta chains. CDR3 protein sequences are deduplicated, and each keeps its most common genes and DNA. The sample has around 88,000 distinct CDR3 sequences on record, around 9.4% of them singletons. The top ten constitute roughly 5.6% of the sample. Sequenced: blood, either unsorted or a sorted T cell fraction (not recorded which). Receptor source: a male donor with ankylosing spondylitis or in good health (not recorded which).

The chain recombines TRBV28 with TRBJ2-7; 7 bases fit TRBD1. The length of the CDR3 is 15 residues. CDR1 and CDR2 from the germline V gene are MDHEN and SYDVKM. V was clipped by 3 bases and J by 2 bases; unmatched bases: 7. As DNA, the CDR3 is TGTGCCAGCAGTTTCTTCCGGGACAGAACCTACGAGCAGTACTTC. Protein sequence: CASSFFRDRTYEQYF.

This clonotype was picked up many times. Germline and junction disagree at one end, which may indicate a read error. The J gene is TRBJ1-1, the V gene TRBV7-7; D not resolved. This CDR3 region has 13 residues. Germline loops: CDR1 SSHAT, CDR2 FNYEAQ (reference sequence). This chain's CDR3 is CASSQDRTAEAFF. Here the CDR3 DNA reads TGTGCTAGCAGCCAGGACCGGACCGCCGAAGCTTTCTTT.

In this sample, this clonotype turned up many times. CDR3 in amino acids: CATSDQTRPQETQYF. CDR3 DNA sequence: TGTGCCACCAGTGATCAGACTAGGCCACAAGAGACCCAGTACTTC. This chain uses TRBV24-1 with TRBJ2-5, with a tentative D call TRBD2 (6 bases). V dropped 3 bases and J dropped 2 bases, with 12 bases sitting between them. Per the germline V gene, CDR1 is KGHDR and CDR2 is SFDVKD. The CDR3 extends over 15 amino acids.

The gene calls are TRBV7-9 and TRBJ2-7; D not resolved. The CDR3 extends over 13 amino acids. The V end lost 5 bases, the J end lost 3 bases, and 11 bases lay between the germline ends. Germline V gives CDR1 SEHNR, CDR2 FQNEAQ (reference sequence). The CDR3 region is CASSKTEYYEQYF. In DNA, the CDR3 is TGTGCCAGCAGCAAAACAGAATACTACGAGCAGTACTTC.

This clonotype was seen a few times. CDR3 coding DNA: TGTGCCAGCAGCCCCAACAGGGCCCATAATGAAAAACTGTTTTTT. This codes for CASSPNRAHNEKLFF. The V and J genes are TRBV7-2 and TRBJ1-4, with D possibly being TRBD1 (6 bases). The CDR3 loop spans 15 amino acids. Germline values: CDR1 SGHTA, CDR2 FQGNSA. V shed 5 bases and J shed 4 bases, with 14 bases lying between them.

This clonotype showed up many times. This chain links TRBV20-1 with TRBJ2-7, with D possibly being TRBD1 (5 bases). The CDR3 is 12 amino acids. Germline CDR1 DFQATT, CDR2 SNEGSKA (reference sequence). The V gene lost 3 bases and the J gene lost 5 bases, with 11 bases spanning the gap. This CDR3 reads CSASKGHDEQYF. The CDR3 DNA is TGCAGTGCTAGTAAGGGGCACGACGAGCAGTACTTC.

J is TRBJ1-2 and V is TRBV4-1; no clear D. Germline-derived CDR1 and CDR2 are MGHRA and YSYEKL. Between the trimmed V and J ends, which lost 0 bases and 5 bases, there was a span of 10 bases. CDR3 length: 14 amino acids. CDR3 DNA: TGCGCCAGCAGCCAAGAAAAAGCCTCATATGGCTACACCTTC. Translated: CASSQEKASYGYTF.

Many counts were recorded for this clonotype. This rearrangement joins TRBV24-1 to TRBJ2-7; weak D call: TRBD1 (6 bases). Trimming removed 0 bases from V and 3 bases from J, with 11 bases in between. CDR3 length: 15 residues. From germline, CDR1 is KGHDR and CDR2 SFDVKD. Here the CDR3 reads CATSDLRQGYYEQYF. In DNA form, the CDR3 reads TGTGCCACCAGTGATTTGCGTCAGGGGTACTACGAGCAGTACTTC.

This clonotype showed up many times. The chain employs TRBV2 and TRBJ2-5; D assignment may be TRBD1 or TRBD2 (5 bases each). CDR1 is SNHLY and CDR2 is FYNNEI in the germline V gene. V was trimmed by 6 bases and J by 4 bases, leaving 15 bases between them. The CDR3 loop spans 14 amino acids. The CDR3 DNA sequence: TGTGCCAGCAGGAGGCCGGTCGGGGCAGAGACCCAGTACTTC. Its protein is CASRRPVGAETQYF. The complete variable domain, with remaining parts taken from reference TRBV2 and TRBJ2-5, reads EPEVTQTPSHQVTQMGQEVILRCVPISNHLYFYWYRQILGQKVEFLVSFYNNEISEKSEIFDDQFSVERPDGSNFTLKIRSTKLEDSAMYFCASRRPVGAETQYFGPGTRLLVL.

In its sample, this clonotype was seen many times. The chain uses TRBV12-3 or TRBV12-4 and TRBJ2-4; the match to TRBD2 covers 12 bases. The CDR3 spans 16 residues. V lost 8 bases to trimming and J lost 6 bases; unmatched junction nucleotides: 11. DNA for the CDR3: TGTGCCAGCTCCCGACTAGCGGGGGTCGCCGGAAACATTCAGTACTTC. Its translation: CASSRLAGVAGNIQYF.

The V call is TRBV5-6, the J call TRBJ2-2; 8 nucleotides match TRBD1. Germline loops: CDR1 SGHDT, CDR2 YYEEEE. The junction had 6 bases not matched to a gene; V was cut back by 0 bases and J by 5 bases. CDR3 length: 16 amino acids. The CDR3 DNA follows: TGTGCCAGCAGCTTGGGCCCGGGACAGGAGACCGGGGAGCTGTTTTTT. Translation: CASSLGPGQETGELFF.

This clonotype has more than one count but fewer than ten. The chain has TRBV6-1 and TRBJ2-7; tentatively, D is TRBD2 (5 bases). The germline gives CDR1 MNHNS, CDR2 SASEGT. The CDR3 spans 14 residues. V lost 10 bases and J 2 bases, leaving 18 bases between the germline ends. This chain's CDR3 is CATGAAGPPYEQYF. The CDR3 DNA sequence: TGTGCCACCGGAGCGGCAGGACCCCCCTACGAGCAGTACTTC.

This clonotype was picked up many times. The chain combines TRBV24-1 with TRBJ2-1; tentatively, D is TRBD1 (6 bases). The CDR3 runs to 18 residues. The germline CDR1 and CDR2 sequences are KGHDR and SFDVKD. V was pared by 4 bases and J by 5 bases, with 23 bases between. CDR3: CATSDPLTPGEINNEQFF. In nucleotides, the CDR3 is TGTGCCACCAGTGACCCCCTCACCCCAGGGGAGATAAACAATGAGCAGTTCTTC.

This clonotype was detected many times. The J gene is TRBJ2-4, the V gene TRBV5-1, with 14 bases matching TRBD2. The length of the CDR3 is 16 residues. V lost 5 bases to trimming and J lost 3 bases; unmatched junction nucleotides: 4. Germline CDR1 is SGHRS and CDR2 is YFSETQ. CDR3 amino acids: CASRAGTSGGKNIQYF. In DNA form, the CDR3 reads TGCGCCAGCAGAGCCGGGACTAGCGGGGGCAAAAACATTCAGTACTTC.

In its sample, this clonotype was seen many times. This rearrangement joins TRBV20-1 to TRBJ2-1; 7 bases agree with TRBD1. This CDR3 region has 16 residues. Germline assignment: CDR1 DFQATT and CDR2 SNEGSKA (reference sequence). Trimming cost V 6 bases and J 1 base; bases outside gene matches: 12. This CDR3 reads CSARALTGSSYNEQFF. The CDR3 nucleotides read TGCAGTGCACGGGCCTTGACAGGGAGTTCCTACAATGAGCAGTTCTTC.

This clonotype was counted ten times or more. The V gene is TRBV20-1, the J gene TRBJ2-7; D is unresolved. V lost 6 bases to trimming and J lost 3 bases, with 15 bases between them. The CDR3 is 13 residues long. CDR1 is DFQATT, CDR2 SNEGSKA, per germline (reference sequence). CDR3 DNA: TGCAGTGCCGAAATGGGCGGAGTCTACGAGCAGTACTTC. Encoded protein: CSAEMGGVYEQYF.

For this clonotype: A much bigger clone sits one base away, suggesting this may be a read error. The chain combines TRBV4-2 with TRBJ2-3; D gene ambiguous. CDR3 length: 19 residues. The germline V gene encodes CDR1 LGHNA and CDR2 YNFKEQ. The CDR3 sequence is CVSSQERFFTFSSTDTQYF. In DNA form, the CDR3 reads TGTGTCAGCAGCCAAGAGAGGTTTTTTACTTTTTCTAGCACAGATACGCAGTATTTT.